The 13 T cell receptor beta chains given below trace back to one sample, sequenced in a study of shared clonotypes between healthy human individuals. The assay was immunoSEQ multiplex PCR, and TCRdb's table has in-frame clones only and misses some. In the table there are roughly 640,000 clones, approximately 79% of which are singletons. Sequencing was carried out using memory CD4+ T cells sorted from blood. Subset denoted: CD45RA-negative fraction. The receptors come from a woman in her 30s in good health.

V gene TRBV2 combines with J gene TRBJ2-5; D gene unclear. V lost 7 bases, J lost 4 bases, and 10 bases lay in between. The V gene's germline CDR1 is SNHLY and CDR2 FYNNEI. CDR3 length equals 12 residues. This chain's CDR3 is CASMELLETQYF. As DNA, the CDR3 is TGTGCCAGCATGGAGTTACTAGAGACCCAGTACTTC.

The chain employs TRBV27 and TRBJ1-1; D perhaps matches TRBD1 (6 bases). The germline V gene has CDR1 MNHEY and CDR2 SMNVEV (reference sequence). V lost 3 bases and J 5 bases, leaving 13 bases between the germline ends. This CDR3 has 14 residues. This CDR3 reads CASSFSQGVTEAFF. CDR3 sequence (DNA): TGTGCCAGCAGTTTCTCACAGGGAGTAACTGAAGCTTTCTTT.

DNA of the CDR3: TGTGCCAGCAGCTTGGTCTCGCATCTCGAGACCCAGTACTTC. Amino acids: CASSLVSHLETQYF. The V and J genes are TRBV5-4 and TRBJ2-5; D unresolved. This CDR3 is built from 14 residues. In germline, CDR1 is SGHNT, CDR2 YYREEE (reference sequence). V lost 0 bases and J lost 5, with 11 bases in between.

The table lists this clone with many counts. This CDR3 is also generated by other DNA sequences in the sample. The chain carries TRBV5-6 and TRBJ1-2, with D perhaps TRBD1 (6 bases). This CDR3 has 14 amino acids. The germline gives CDR1 SGHDT, CDR2 YYEEEE. Trimming removed 4 bases from V and 1 base from J, with 11 bases in between. CDR3 sequence reads: CASSPRTDNYGYTF. CDR3 sequence (DNA): TGTGCCAGCAGCCCCAGGACAGATAACTATGGCTACACCTTC.

This clone was counted between two and nine times. The chain joins TRBV4-2 to TRBJ1-5; TRBD1 is a possible D gene (6 bases). V lost 2 bases and J lost 9, with 14 bases in between. Germline CDR1 and CDR2: LGHNA and YNFKEQ. The CDR3 contains 14 residues. CDR3 amino acids: CASSQPGQFPPQHF. DNA of the CDR3: TGTGCCAGCAGCCAACCTGGACAGTTTCCGCCCCAGCATTTT.

The chain recombines TRBV5-1 with TRBJ2-3; D tentatively reads TRBD1 or TRBD2 (5 bases each). The V and J ends lost 4 bases and 0 bases respectively, with 6 bases between them. In germline, CDR1 is SGHRS, CDR2 YFSETQ. The CDR3 is made up of 13 amino acids. Here the CDR3 DNA reads TGCGCCAGCAGCCGGGACAGCACAGATACGCAGTATTTT. This sequence encodes CASSRDSTDTQYF.

The chain employs TRBV7-9 and TRBJ1-2, with 8 bases identical to TRBD1. There are 13 residues in the CDR3. Germline CDR1 is SEHNR and CDR2 is FQNEAQ (reference sequence). Trimming removed 7 bases from V and 8 bases from J; junction bases left unmatched: 9. The CDR3 sequence: CASTGQGPLGYTF. CDR3 sequence (DNA): TGTGCCAGCACCGGACAGGGCCCTTTAGGCTACACCTTC. The whole variable domain, remainder taken from reference TRBV7-9 and TRBJ1-2, is DTGVSQNPRHKITKRGQNVTFRCDPISEHNRLYWYRQTLGQGPEFLTYFQNEAQLEKSRLLSDRFSAERPKGSFSTLEIQRTEQGDSAMYLCASTGQGPLGYTFGSGTRLTVV.

V and J are TRBV4-1 and TRBJ2-6; 9 nucleotides line up with TRBD1. The CDR3 is made up of 18 amino acids. The V gene end was trimmed by 9 bases and the J gene end by 0 bases; junction bases not matched to a gene: 12. The germline gives CDR1 MGHRA, CDR2 YSYEKL. The CDR3 DNA sequence: TGCGCCAGTTCCCCGGGACAGGGACCCCTCTCTGGGGCCAACGTCCTGACTTTC. Its protein product is CASSPGQGPLSGANVLTF.

J is TRBJ1-3 and V is TRBV10-2; 8 bases fit TRBD1. The germline V gene encodes CDR1 WSHSY and CDR2 SAAADI. The J segment lost 8 bases and the V segment lost 8 bases, leaving 11 bases of the junction unmatched. The CDR3 consists of 14 residues. CDR3 amino acids: CASQGARMGDTIYF. CDR3 nucleotide sequence: TGCGCCAGCCAGGGGGCGAGGATGGGAGACACCATATATTTT.

The chain recombines TRBV5-6 with TRBJ2-2; TRBD1 is a possible D gene (6 bases). V was shortened by 6 bases and J by 2 bases, with 17 bases between the two germline ends. CDR1 and CDR2 from the germline V gene are SGHDT and YYEEEE. The CDR3 covers 16 residues. This CDR3 reads CASTPSPGDNTGELFF. CDR3 DNA sequence: TGTGCCAGCACTCCATCCCCAGGGGATAACACCGGGGAGCTGTTTTTT.

This chain links TRBV5-1 with TRBJ1-1; D may be TRBD1 (6 bases). With 4 bases removed from V and 1 base from J, the gap between germline ends came to 11 bases. The V gene's germline CDR1 is SGHRS and CDR2 YFSETQ. CDR3 length equals 14 residues. The CDR3 DNA reads TGCGCCAGCAGCAAGACGACAGGGAACACTGAAGCTTTCTTT. It encodes CASSKTTGNTEAFF.

This clone was counted only a few times. Other DNA sequences in this specimen translate into the identical CDR3. The chain joins TRBV7-8 to TRBJ2-7; D not certain. Germline V gene sequence: CDR1 SGHVS, CDR2 FQNEAQ. The CDR3 is made up of 12 amino acids. V was cut by 5 bases and J by 4 bases, with 9 bases left in between. The CDR3 region is CASSTTGYEQYF. CDR3 DNA: TGTGCCAGCAGCACGACTGGATACGAGCAGTACTTC. Based on the CDR3 plus reference TRBV7-8 and TRBJ2-7, the full variable domain is GAGVSQSPRYKVAKRGQDVALRCDPISGHVSLFWYQQALGQGPEFLTYFQNEAQLDKSGLPSDRFFAERPEGSVSTLKIQRTQQEDSAVYLCASSTTGYEQYFGPGTRLTVT.

This clone was counted only a few times. The chain has TRBV29-1 and TRBJ2-3; 10 bases align to TRBD1. The CDR3 sequence is 14 residues long. The germline V gene has CDR1 SQVTM and CDR2 ANQGSEA. With V trimmed by 6 bases and J by 7 bases, 10 bases remained unmatched. CDR3 bases: TGCAGCGTCAACCGACAGGGGGCGCGGAATACGCAGTATTTT. Encoded protein: CSVNRQGARNTQYF.